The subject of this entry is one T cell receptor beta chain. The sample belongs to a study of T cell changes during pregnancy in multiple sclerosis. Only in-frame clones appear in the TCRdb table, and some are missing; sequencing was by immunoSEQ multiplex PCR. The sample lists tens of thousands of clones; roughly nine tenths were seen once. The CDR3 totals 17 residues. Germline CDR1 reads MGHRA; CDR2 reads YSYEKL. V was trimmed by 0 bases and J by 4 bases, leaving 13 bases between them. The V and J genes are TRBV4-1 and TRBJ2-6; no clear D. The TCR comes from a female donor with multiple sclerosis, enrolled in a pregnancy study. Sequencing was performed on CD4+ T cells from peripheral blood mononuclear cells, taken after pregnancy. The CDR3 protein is CASSQDLPSSGANVLTF. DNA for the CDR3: TGCGCCAGCAGCCAAGACCTCCCTAGTTCCGGGGCCAACGTCCTGACTTTC.